This TCR beta chain was recovered during a study of vaccination effects on CD4 cells after COVID-19. Study conclusions and caveats: Marked clonal contraction of infection- and vaccine-induced clones was seen late after vaccination. Healthy vaccinees' vaccine-induced clones included only 1 of 255 cross-reacting with common cold coronaviruses.

This clone was detected a few times. The antigen remains undetermined. Antigen-specific CD4+ T cells were expanded (with viral peptide pools) by the ViraFEST assay ahead of sequencing. CD4+ T cell isolation took place after about 11 days of culture. Vaccinated recipients, who were negative for nucleocapsid antibodies, had no history of SARS-CoV-2 infection. IL-2 at about 10 IU/ml and peptides at 9.5 to 10 ug/ml were added to cultured PBMC, around 2.2 million per well. Trimming took off 6 bases at V and 1 base at J, with 6 bases between the two ends. The germline CDR1 and CDR2 sequences are MNHEY and SMNVEV (reference sequence). This CDR3 is 12 amino acids long. The repertoire was sequenced with immunoSEQ multiplex PCR; TCRdb's copy has only in-frame clones and lacks some. The repertoire has around 35,000 clones, about three fifths of them found once; the top ten carry 14% to 15%.

The genes are TRBV27 and TRBJ1-1; D is uncertain. Sequenced material: CD4+ T cells from PBMCs cultured with HCoV-OC43 spike peptides, taken before COVID-19 vaccination. Subset described: HCoV-OC43 spike overlapping peptide pool stimulation. This TCR came from a human donor who received a COVID-19 vaccine. CDR3 sequence (DNA): TGTGCCAGCAGAAAGCCGAACACTGAAGCTTTCTTT. This translates into CASRKPNTEAFF.